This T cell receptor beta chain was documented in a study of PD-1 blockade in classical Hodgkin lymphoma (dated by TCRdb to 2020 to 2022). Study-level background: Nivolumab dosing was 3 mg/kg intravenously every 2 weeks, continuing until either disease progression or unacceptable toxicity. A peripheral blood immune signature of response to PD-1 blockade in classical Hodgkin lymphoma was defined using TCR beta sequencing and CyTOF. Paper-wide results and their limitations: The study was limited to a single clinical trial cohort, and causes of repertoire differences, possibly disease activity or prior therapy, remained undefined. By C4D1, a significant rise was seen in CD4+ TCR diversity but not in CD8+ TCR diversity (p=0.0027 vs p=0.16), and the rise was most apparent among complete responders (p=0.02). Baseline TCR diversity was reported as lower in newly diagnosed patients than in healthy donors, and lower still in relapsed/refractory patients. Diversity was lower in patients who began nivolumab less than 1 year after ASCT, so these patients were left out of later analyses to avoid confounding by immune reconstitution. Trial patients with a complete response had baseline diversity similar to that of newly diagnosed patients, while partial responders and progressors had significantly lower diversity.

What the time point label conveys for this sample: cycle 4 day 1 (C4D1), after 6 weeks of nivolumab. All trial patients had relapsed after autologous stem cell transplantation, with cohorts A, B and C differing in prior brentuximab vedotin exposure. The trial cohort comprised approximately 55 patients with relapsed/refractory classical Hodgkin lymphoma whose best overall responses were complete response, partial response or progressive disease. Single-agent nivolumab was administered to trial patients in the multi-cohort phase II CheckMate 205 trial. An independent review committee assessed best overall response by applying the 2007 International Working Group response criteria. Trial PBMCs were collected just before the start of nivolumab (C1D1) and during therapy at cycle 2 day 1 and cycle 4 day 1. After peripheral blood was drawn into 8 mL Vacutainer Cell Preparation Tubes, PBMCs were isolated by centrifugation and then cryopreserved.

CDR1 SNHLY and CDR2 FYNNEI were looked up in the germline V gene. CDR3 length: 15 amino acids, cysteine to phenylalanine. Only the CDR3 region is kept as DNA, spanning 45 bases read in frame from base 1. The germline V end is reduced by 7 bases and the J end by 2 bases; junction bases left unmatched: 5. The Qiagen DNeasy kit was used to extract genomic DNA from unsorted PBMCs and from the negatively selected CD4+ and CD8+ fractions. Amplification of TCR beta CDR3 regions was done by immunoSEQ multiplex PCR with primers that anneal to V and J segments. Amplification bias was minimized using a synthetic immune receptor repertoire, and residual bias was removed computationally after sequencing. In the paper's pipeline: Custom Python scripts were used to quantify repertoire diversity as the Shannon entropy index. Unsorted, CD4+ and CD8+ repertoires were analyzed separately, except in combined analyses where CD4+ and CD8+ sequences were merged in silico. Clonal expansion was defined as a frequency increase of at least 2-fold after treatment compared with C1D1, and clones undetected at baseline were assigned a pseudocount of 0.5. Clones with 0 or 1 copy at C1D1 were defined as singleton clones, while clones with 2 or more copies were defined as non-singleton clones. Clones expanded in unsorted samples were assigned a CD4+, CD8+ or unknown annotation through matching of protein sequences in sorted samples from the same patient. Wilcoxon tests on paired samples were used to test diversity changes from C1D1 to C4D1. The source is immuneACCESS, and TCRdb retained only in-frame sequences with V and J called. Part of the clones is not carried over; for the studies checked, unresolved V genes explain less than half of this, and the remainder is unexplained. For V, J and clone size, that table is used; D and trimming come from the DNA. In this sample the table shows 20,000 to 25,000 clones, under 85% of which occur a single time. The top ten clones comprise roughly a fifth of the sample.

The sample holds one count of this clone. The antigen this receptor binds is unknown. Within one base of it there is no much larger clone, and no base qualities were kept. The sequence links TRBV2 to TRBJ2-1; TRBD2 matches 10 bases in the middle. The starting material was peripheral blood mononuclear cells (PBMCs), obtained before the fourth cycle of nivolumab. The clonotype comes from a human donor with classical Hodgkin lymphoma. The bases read TGTGCCAGCACCCTGAGCGGGAGGGCCTACAATGAGCAGTTCTTC. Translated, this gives CASTLSGRAYNEQFF.